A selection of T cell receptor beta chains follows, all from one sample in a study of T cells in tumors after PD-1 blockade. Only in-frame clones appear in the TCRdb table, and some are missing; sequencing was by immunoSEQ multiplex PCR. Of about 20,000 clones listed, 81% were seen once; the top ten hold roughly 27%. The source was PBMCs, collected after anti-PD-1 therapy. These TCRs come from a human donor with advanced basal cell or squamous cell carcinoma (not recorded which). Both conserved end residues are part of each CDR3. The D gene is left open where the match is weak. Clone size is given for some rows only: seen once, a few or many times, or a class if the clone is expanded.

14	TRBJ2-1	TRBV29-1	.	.	CSVGISGSRNGQFF	TGCAGCGTTGGTATTTCAGGTTCAAGGAATGGGCAGTTCTTC
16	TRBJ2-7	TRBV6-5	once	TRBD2	CASSYSGGSGSYEQYF	TGTGCCAGCAGTTACAGTGGGGGTAGCGGGAGCTACGAGCAGTACTTC
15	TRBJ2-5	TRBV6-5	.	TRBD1	CASRSYRGLEETQYF	TGTGCCAGCAGATCCTACAGGGGGCTGGAGGAGACCCAGTACTTC
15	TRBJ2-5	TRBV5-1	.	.	CASSLTGTYQETQYF	TGCGCCAGCAGCTTGACGGGGACGTACCAAGAGACCCAGTACTTC
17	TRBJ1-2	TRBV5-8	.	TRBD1	CASSKGQGAPTGYGYTF	TGTGCCAGCAGCAAAGGACAGGGGGCGCCTACAGGCTATGGCTACACCTTC
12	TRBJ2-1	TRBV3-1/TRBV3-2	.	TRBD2	CASSHAGVEQFF	TGTGCCAGCAGCCACGCGGGGGTTGAGCAGTTCTTC
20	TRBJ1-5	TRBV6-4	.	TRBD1	CASSLTGTGDLAPSNQPQHF	TGTGCCAGCAGCCTTACCGGGACAGGGGATCTGGCACCTAGCAATCAGCCCCAGCATTTT
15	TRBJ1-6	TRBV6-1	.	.	CASSRGPPLNSPLHF	TGTGCCAGCAGCAGGGGCCCACCACTTAATTCACCCCTCCACTTT
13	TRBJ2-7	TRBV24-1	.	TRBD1	CATSAGTAYEQYF	TGTGCCACCAGTGCCGGGACAGCTTACGAGCAGTACTTC
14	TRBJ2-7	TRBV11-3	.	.	CASSSGTFNPEQYF	TGTGCCAGCAGCTCGGGGACTTTCAATCCCGAGCAGTACTTC
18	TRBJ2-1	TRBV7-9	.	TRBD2	CASSSQGLSGKKYNEQFF	TGTGCCAGCAGCTCCCAAGGGCTTAGCGGGAAAAAATACAATGAGCAGTTCTTC
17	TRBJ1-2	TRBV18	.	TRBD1	CASSPRTGQQTNYGYTF	TGTGCCAGCTCCCCGAGGACAGGGCAGCAAACTAACTATGGCTACACCTTC
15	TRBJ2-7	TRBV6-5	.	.	CASSSSTESYIEQYF	TGTGCCAGCAGTTCATCGACAGAGTCCTATATTGAGCAGTACTTC
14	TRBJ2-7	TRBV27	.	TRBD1	CASSLTGWPYEQYF	TGTGCCAGCAGTTTGACAGGGTGGCCCTACGAGCAGTACTTC
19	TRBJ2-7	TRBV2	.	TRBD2	CASTEISRLAGGFPYEQYF	TGTGCCAGCACCGAAATATCTCGGCTAGCGGGAGGGTTCCCCTACGAGCAGTACTTC
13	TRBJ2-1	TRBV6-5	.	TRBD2	CASREGRNNEQFF	TGTGCCTCAAGGGAGGGTCGTAACAATGAGCAGTTCTTC
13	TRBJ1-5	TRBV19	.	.	CATGSFSNQPQHF	TGTGCGACGGGAAGTTTTAGCAATCAGCCCCAGCATTTT
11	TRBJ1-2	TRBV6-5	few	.	CASSLVLGYTF	TGTGCCAGCAGTTTAGTGCTTGGCTACACCTTC
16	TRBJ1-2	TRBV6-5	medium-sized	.	CASSYSEVGTWDGYTF	TGTGCCAGCAGTTACTCCGAGGTGGGGACCTGGGATGGCTACACCTTC
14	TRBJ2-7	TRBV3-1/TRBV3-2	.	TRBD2	CASTAGGGTYEQYF	TGTGCCAGCACCGCGGGAGGGGGCACCTACGAGCAGTACTTC
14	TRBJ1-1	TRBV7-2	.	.	CASGSGGLGTEAFF	TGTGCCAGCGGGTCCGGGGGGCTGGGCACTGAAGCTTTCTTT
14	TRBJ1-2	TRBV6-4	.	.	CASRPDGSVGGYTF	TGTGCCAGCAGACCAGACGGTTCGGTTGGTGGCTACACCTTC
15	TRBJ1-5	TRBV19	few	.	CASSIRFGTDQPQHF	TGTGCCAGTAGTATACGATTTGGGACGGATCAGCCCCAGCATTTT
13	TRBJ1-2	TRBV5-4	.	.	CASSLWGTYGYTF	TGTGCCAGCAGTCTTTGGGGGACCTATGGCTACACCTTC
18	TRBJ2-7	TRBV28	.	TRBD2	CASSPLVSSGRLSGEQYF	TGTGCCAGCAGCCCCCTTGTCTCTAGCGGGAGGCTCTCGGGCGAGCAGTACTTC
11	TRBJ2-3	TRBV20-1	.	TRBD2	CEVAAGDTQYF	TGCGAGGTCGCAGCGGGGGATACGCAGTATTTT
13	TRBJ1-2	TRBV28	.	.	CASSLARGYGYTF	TGTGCCAGCAGTTTGGCCAGGGGCTATGGCTACACCTTC
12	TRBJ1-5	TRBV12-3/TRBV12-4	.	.	CASKGTNQPQHF	TGTGCCAGCAAGGGTACCAATCAGCCCCAGCATTTT
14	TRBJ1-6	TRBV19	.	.	CASSILQGYSPLHF	TGTGCCAGTAGTATACTACAGGGATATTCACCCCTCCACTTT
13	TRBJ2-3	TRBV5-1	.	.	CASSLAGLDTQYF	TGCGCCAGCAGCTTGGCGGGGTTGGATACGCAGTATTTT
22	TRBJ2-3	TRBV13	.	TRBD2	CASSTILTNDPGTSGRADTQYF	TGTGCCAGCAGCACGATCCTGACAAACGATCCCGGGACTAGCGGGAGAGCAGATACGCAGTATTTT
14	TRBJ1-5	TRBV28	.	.	CASRYTLSNQPQHF	TGTGCCAGCAGATACACCCTTAGCAATCAGCCCCAGCATTTT
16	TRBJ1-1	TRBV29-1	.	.	CSVEGGGGGPDTEAFF	TGCAGCGTTGAAGGCGGGGGAGGGGGTCCGGACACTGAAGCTTTCTTT
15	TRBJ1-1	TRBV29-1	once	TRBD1	CSVVRGQRIATEAFF	TGCAGCGTTGTCAGGGGGCAAAGAATTGCCACTGAAGCTTTCTTT
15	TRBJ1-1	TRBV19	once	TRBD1	CASSRWTGGNTEAFF	TGTGCCAGTAGTAGATGGACAGGGGGGAACACTGAAGCTTTCTTT
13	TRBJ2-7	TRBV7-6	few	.	CASSLGTMYEQYF	TGTGCCAGCAGCTTAGGAACGATGTACGAGCAGTACTTC
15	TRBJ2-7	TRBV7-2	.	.	CASSSEGVPEYEQYF	TGTGCCAGCAGCTCGGAGGGGGTTCCGGAATACGAGCAGTACTTC
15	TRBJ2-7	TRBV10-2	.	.	CASSETWGPTYEQYF	TGCGCCAGCAGTGAGACGTGGGGCCCGACCTACGAGCAGTACTTC
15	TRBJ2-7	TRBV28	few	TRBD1	CASRAPQGIHYEQYF	TGTGCCAGCAGAGCACCACAGGGGATCCACTACGAGCAGTACTTC
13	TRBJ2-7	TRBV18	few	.	CASSLGGFYEQYF	TGTGCCAGCTCACTGGGGGGATTCTACGAGCAGTACTTC
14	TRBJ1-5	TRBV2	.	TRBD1	CASRAGGPNQPQHF	TGTGCCAGCAGGGCAGGGGGGCCCAATCAGCCCCAGCATTTT
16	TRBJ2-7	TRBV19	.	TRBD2	CASSIAGTSGFYEQYF	TGTGCCAGTAGTATCGCCGGGACTAGCGGGTTCTACGAGCAGTACTTC
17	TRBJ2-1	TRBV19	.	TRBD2	CASSIGSGYRSYNEQFF	TGTGCCAGTAGTATAGGTAGCGGGTACCGCTCCTACAATGAGCAGTTCTTC
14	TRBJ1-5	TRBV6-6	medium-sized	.	CASSYPGDSQPQHF	TGTGCCAGCAGTTACCCAGGGGATAGTCAGCCCCAGCATTTT
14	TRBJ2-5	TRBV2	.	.	CASTTSSGRGTQYF	TGTGCCAGCACCACCTCCAGCGGCCGGGGGACCCAGTACTTC